This T cell receptor (beta chain) was recovered during a study of PD-L1 blockade in urothelial cancer. Whole-study context: Male sex and bladder-origin urothelial cancer characterized about 90% of the roughly 30 patients. Blood was subjected to analysis at 3 weeks (second dose) and 6 weeks following treatment start.

The time point is: pretreatment peripheral blood. The V end was cut by 3 bases, the J end by 8 bases, with 13 bases between. The germline V gene has CDR1 MNHEY and CDR2 SVGAGI. The CDR3 is made up of 13 amino acids. Sequenced by immunoSEQ multiplex PCR; TCRdb stores in-frame clones only, minus some. The data show around 66,000 clones, with 75% to 85% seen just once and around 1.7% held by the top ten. The origin of this receptor is an older man with urothelial cancer. Specimen: PBMCs, collected around atezolizumab (anti-PD-L1) treatment. This chain joins TRBV6-5 and TRBJ1-2; D is unclear. CDR3 coding DNA: TGTGCCAGCAGTTATGGCAACATGAAGGGCTACACCTTC. Translated: CASSYGNMKGYTF.